This T cell receptor beta chain is drawn from a study of CD8 T cells in ankylosing spondylitis. Regarding the study as a whole: The study looked at matched synovial fluid samples from ankylosing spondylitis patients. Disease-linked clones were reported to be significantly enriched there. What seemed typical of ankylosing spondylitis blood was a TCR beta motif built from fewer than ten highly homologous variants.

CDR3 length equals 18 residues. CDR1 and CDR2 from the germline V gene are MDHEN and SYDVKM. V was clipped by 1 base and J by 1 base, with 16 bases between them. By quantitative 5'-RACE with molecular barcodes, the TCR beta libraries were made. TCRdb itself ran the 5' RACE reads through MiXCR, one entry per CDR3 protein. The sample contains a few hundred thousand distinct CDR3 sequences, about 11% of which appear only once. On this clonotype: Its target is not known.

The clonotype comes from a male donor with ankylosing spondylitis or in good health (not recorded which). This chain links TRBV28 with TRBJ2-2; perhaps D is TRBD1 or TRBD2 (5 bases each). Sequences were obtained from blood, either unsorted or a sorted T cell fraction (not recorded which). The CDR3 DNA reads as TGTGCCAGCAGTTTATCTGCGGTCGGGACGTTGAACACCGGGGAGCTGTTTTTT. It translates to CASSLSAVGTLNTGELFF.